This T cell receptor beta chain was documented in a study of blood T cell repertoires in COVID-19. At the level of the study: Acute-phase and convalescent COVID-19 samples originated in the United States, Italy and Spain. T cells, B-cell-depleted T cells, or PBMCs provided the cDNA or gDNA that served as material.

Seattle's cohort entered during active infection and was followed longitudinally. Per the germline V gene, CDR1 is GTSNPN and CDR2 is SVGIG (reference sequence). The CDR3 totals 17 residues. V lost 2 bases and J lost 0, with 17 bases in between. Per the original data handling: Quantification of nucleated cells was approximated via reference gene primer amplification. Measured with immunoSEQ multiplex PCR; TCRdb has only the in-frame clones, and not every one. The DNA was the basis for D and trimming; V, J and clone size are from that table. The sample has 200,000 to 250,000 clones; 75% to 85% are singletons.

The clonotype was recovered from a woman aged 25-40 years with COVID-19, enrolled during active disease. This rearrangement joins TRBV30 to TRBJ1-3; D is possibly TRBD1 (6 bases). The sample was peripheral blood. This chain's CDR3 is CAWSQQGTSTSGNTIYF. The DNA for the CDR3 is TGTGCCTGGAGTCAACAAGGGACATCGACCTCTGGAAACACCATATATTTT.